Presented here are 28 T cell receptor beta chains from one specimen sequenced in a study of cytomegalovirus exposure and HLA in healthy donors. Assay: immunoSEQ multiplex PCR; the TCRdb copy retains only in-frame clones and omits some. The sample carries about 120,000 clones, 88% recorded once. The sequenced material came from PBMCs. These receptors came from a man aged 18 to 35 in good health and CMV-seronegative.

This chain connects TRBV30 to TRBJ1-5; D is possibly TRBD1 (5 bases). This CDR3 region has 16 residues. Deletions cut 0 bases from V and 4 bases from J, with 16 bases between. Germline CDR1 and CDR2: GTSNPN and SVGIG (reference sequence). The CDR3 nucleotides are TGTGCCTGGAGTGTAGGAGTGACAGACGATAATCAGCCCCAGCATTTT. Translation gives CAWSVGVTDDNQPQHF.

DNA of the CDR3: TGTGCCAGCAGTTTCGTATCAAGGTCCAGGGCTAACTACGAGCAGTACTTC. It specifies CASSFVSRSRANYEQYF. The gene calls are TRBV28 and TRBJ2-7; a possible D gene is TRBD1 (5 bases). CDR1 is MDHEN and CDR2 is SYDVKM in the germline V gene. The ends were cut back, 3 bases at V and 3 bases at J, with 21 bases in the middle. The CDR3 consists of 17 residues.

The DNA of the CDR3 is TGCGCCAGCAGCTTGGGCCCCTCCGGGACGGGGGGCACAGATACGCAGTATTTT. Translation: CASSLGPSGTGGTDTQYF. The gene calls are TRBV5-1 and TRBJ2-3; TRBD2 might be the D (6 bases). V was cut by 0 bases and J by 1 base, with 18 bases left in between. The CDR3 spans 18 residues. Per germline, CDR1 SGHRS and CDR2 YFSETQ.

The V and J genes are TRBV28 and TRBJ2-3; the D gene is possibly TRBD1 (6 bases). Looked up from germline, CDR1 is MDHEN and CDR2 is SYDVKM. The CDR3 totals 16 residues. V was cut by 4 bases and J by 2 bases, with 16 bases left in between. CDR3 in amino acids: CASSSPRWTDTDTQYF. As DNA, the CDR3 is TGTGCCAGCAGTTCTCCGCGCTGGACAGACACAGATACGCAGTATTTT.

This chain joins TRBV28 and TRBJ1-2; no clear D gene. Germline CDR1 is MDHEN and CDR2 is SYDVKM. The length of the CDR3 is 18 residues. V was clipped by 3 bases and J by 8 bases, with 28 bases between them. CDR3 amino acids: CASSLRLGRSSKESGYTF. The CDR3 coding sequence is TGTGCCAGCAGTTTGCGTCTCGGCAGGTCGAGTAAAGAATCAGGCTACACCTTC.

The gene calls are TRBV5-4 and TRBJ2-2; 11 positions agree with TRBD2. Germline V gives CDR1 SGHNT, CDR2 YYREEE (reference sequence). The CDR3 loop spans 18 amino acids. With 0 bases clipped from V and 6 bases from J, the junction kept 10 bases outside the gene matches. The CDR3: CASSLGLIAGGPPGELFF. The CDR3, as DNA: TGTGCCAGCAGCTTGGGTTTGATAGCGGGAGGGCCCCCCGGGGAGCTGTTTTTT.

The chain uses TRBV27 and TRBJ2-7; maybe TRBD1 (6 bases). The V gene's germline CDR1 is MNHEY and CDR2 SMNVEV (reference sequence). Trimming left V 3 bases short and J 5 bases short, with 14 bases between. This CDR3 region has 14 residues. CDR3 DNA: TGTGCCAGCAGTTTCAGGGGAACCTGGGACGAGCAGTACTTC. It codes for CASSFRGTWDEQYF.

The J gene is TRBJ1-2, the V gene TRBV6-1, with TRBD1 as a possible D gene (6 bases). Trimming removed 4 bases from V and 2 bases from J, with 14 bases in between. The CDR3 is 15 residues long. CDR1 is MNHNS, CDR2 SASEGT, per germline. CDR3 sequence: CASSGGYGTNYGYTF. CDR3 nucleotides: TGTGCCAGCAGTGGGGGGTACGGGACAAACTATGGCTACACCTTC.

The chain combines TRBV18 with TRBJ2-3, with D possibly matching TRBD1 (6 bases). Germline-derived CDR1 and CDR2 are KGHSH and LQKENI. V lost 3 bases and J lost 2, with 15 bases in between. The CDR3 totals 16 residues. The CDR3 coding sequence is TGTGCCAGCTCACCTAAGGCCAGGGGTCTCACAGATACGCAGTATTTT. Its translation is CASSPKARGLTDTQYF.

The chain is built from TRBV6-5 and TRBJ2-3; the match to TRBD2 covers 8 bases. Unmatched junction bases numbered 8, after V lost 6 bases and J lost 3 bases. The CDR3 sequence is 15 residues long. Germline CDR1 MNHEY, CDR2 SVGAGI. The CDR3 DNA is TGTGCCAGCAGACTAGCGGTTAGTGGTACAGATACGCAGTATTTT. This sequence encodes CASRLAVSGTDTQYF.

V usage is TRBV28 and J usage is TRBJ2-5; 8 bases line up with TRBD1. Germline V lookup: CDR1 MDHEN, CDR2 SYDVKM. CDR3 length: 17 amino acids. V shed 1 base and J 2 bases; nucleotides not matched to a gene: 9. The CDR3 sequence is CASSLSDDRGYQETQYF. The DNA of the CDR3 is TGTGCCAGCAGTTTATCCGATGACAGGGGCTATCAAGAGACCCAGTACTTC.

The gene calls are TRBV2 and TRBJ1-1; tentatively, D is TRBD1 (5 bases). This CDR3 comprises 13 residues. V was clipped by 11 bases and J by 1 base, with 14 bases between them. The V gene's germline CDR1 is SNHLY and CDR2 FYNNEI. The CDR3 loop is CARRGTPNTEAFF. In nucleotides, the CDR3 is TGTGCCCGACGCGGGACCCCGAACACTGAAGCTTTCTTT.

CDR3 coding DNA: TGTGCCAGCAGCTTAGATGCGGCCAATAATTCACCCCTCCACTTT. Protein sequence: CASSLDAANNSPLHF. V and J are TRBV7-8 and TRBJ1-6; D is unclear. From germline, CDR1 is SGHVS and CDR2 FQNEAQ. Trimming cost V 1 base and J 5 bases, with 9 bases left between them. The CDR3 extends over 15 amino acids.

This chain links TRBV7-1 with TRBJ2-2; D not resolved. TRBV7-1 is reported as an ORF; its role is uncertain. The CDR3 is 15 residues long. Trimming took off 6 bases at V and 3 bases at J, with 14 bases between the two ends. The CDR3 sequence: CASRARVLDTGELFF. The DNA for the CDR3 is TGTGCCAGCAGGGCCCGTGTGCTGGACACCGGGGAGCTGTTTTTT.

This chain uses TRBV27 with TRBJ2-2, with TRBD1 matching over 9 bases. The junction had 6 bases not matched to a gene; V was cut back by 5 bases and J by 5 bases. The CDR3 extends over 15 amino acids. CDR1 is MNHEY, CDR2 SMNVEV, per germline (reference sequence). CDR3 loop: CASSTGGGWTGELFF. CDR3 in DNA: TGTGCCAGCAGTACAGGGGGCGGATGGACCGGGGAGCTGTTTTTT.

The rearrangement links TRBV19 to TRBJ2-7, with 9 bases identical to TRBD2. The V gene's germline CDR1 is LNHDA and CDR2 SQIVND (reference sequence). Trimming cost V 2 bases and J 2 bases; bases outside gene matches: 1. There are 14 residues in the CDR3. In DNA form, the CDR3 reads TGTGCCAGTAGTATACTAGCGGGGACCTACGAGCAGTACTTC. It yields the protein CASSILAGTYEQYF.

This chain links TRBV25-1 with TRBJ1-2, with a possible D match to TRBD1 (5 bases). V lost 3 bases and J lost 3, with 14 bases in between. This CDR3 is 15 amino acids long. Germline CDR1 MGHDK, CDR2 SYGVNS. DNA for the CDR3: TGTGCCAGCAGTGATCCGCGGGACTCCGACTATGGCTACACCTTC. Amino acids: CASSDPRDSDYGYTF.

The table lists this clone with many counts. The chain carries TRBV7-9 and TRBJ1-5; no clear D. V was clipped by 5 bases and J by 3 bases, with 5 bases between them. CDR1 SEHNR and CDR2 FQNEAQ come from the germline V gene (reference sequence). The CDR3 has 12 amino acids. This chain's CDR3 is CASSQDNQPQHF. DNA for the CDR3: TGTGCCAGCAGCCAGGACAATCAGCCCCAGCATTTT.

The chain carries TRBV7-2 and TRBJ2-5, with TRBD2 identical over 9 bases. The CDR3 consists of 15 residues. The germline V gene encodes CDR1 SGHTA and CDR2 FQGNSA. V was pared by 10 bases and J by 4 bases, with 13 bases of the junction left unmatched. DNA for the CDR3: TGTGCCACAGACTTTAGCGGGGGCCCACGAGAGACCCAGTACTTC. Its protein product is CATDFSGGPRETQYF.

The chain recombines TRBV19 with TRBJ1-2; D call uncertain. This CDR3 comprises 13 residues. Germline CDR1 LNHDA, CDR2 SQIVND (reference sequence). Trimming took off 5 bases at V and 4 bases at J, with 11 bases between the two ends. The CDR3 DNA is TGTGCCAGTAGTCTCGATGCGGCCTATGGCTACACCTTC. Encoded protein: CASSLDAAYGYTF.

The chain is built from TRBV6-4 and TRBJ2-2; D gene uncertain. CDR1 MRHNA and CDR2 SNTAGT come from the germline V gene. The CDR3 is made up of 14 amino acids. Trimming pared 5 bases from V and 3 bases from J, leaving 10 bases between. CDR3 amino acids: CASSTTEDTGELFF. The CDR3 region has the DNA TGTGCCAGCAGTACAACAGAAGACACCGGGGAGCTGTTTTTT.

The rearrangement joins TRBV5-1 to TRBJ2-5; TRBD1 matches 7 bases. CDR3 size: 16 residues. The V gene end was trimmed by 0 bases and the J gene end by 1 base; junction bases not matched to a gene: 6. Germline V gives CDR1 SGHRS, CDR2 YFSETQ. CDR3 bases: TGCGCCAGCAGCTTGGCTGACAGGGTCGGCCAAGAGACCCAGTACTTC. Translation gives CASSLADRVGQETQYF.

The V and J genes are TRBV9 and TRBJ2-4, with 9 bases matching TRBD1. After removal of 0 bases from V and 7 bases from J, the junction contained 2 bases not matched to a gene. Germline CDR1 SGDLS, CDR2 YYNGEE. This CDR3 is 14 amino acids long. The CDR3 loop is CASSVAQGANIQYF. In nucleotides, the CDR3 is TGTGCCAGCAGCGTAGCACAGGGGGCGAACATTCAGTACTTC.

The chain recombines TRBV28 with TRBJ2-1; 7 nucleotides agree with TRBD2. Germline CDR1 MDHEN, CDR2 SYDVKM. V dropped 6 bases and J dropped 8; count of bases not matched to a gene: 7. CDR3 length equals 13 residues. The CDR3 here is CASREAGRDEQFF. CDR3 in DNA: TGTGCCAGCAGGGAAGCGGGGCGGGATGAGCAGTTCTTC.

This rearrangement joins TRBV6-5 to TRBJ2-1; TRBD1 aligns across 10 bases. This CDR3 comprises 16 residues. The V segment lost 2 bases and the J segment 4 bases; nucleotides outside the gene matches: 5. The germline V gene has CDR1 MNHEY and CDR2 SVGAGI. The CDR3 loop reads CASSYKRTGGYNEQFF. In DNA form, the CDR3 reads TGTGCCAGCAGTTACAAAAGGACAGGGGGGTACAATGAGCAGTTCTTC.

The J gene is TRBJ2-1, the V gene TRBV27, with 8 bases fitting TRBD1. Germline CDR1 is MNHEY and CDR2 is SMNVEV (reference sequence). Losses at the gene ends were 5 bases for V and 7 bases for J; bases not matched to a gene: 7. CDR3 size: 14 residues. The CDR3 region has the DNA TGTGCCAGCAGTACTCGGACAGGGTCGAATGAGCAGTTCTTC. It yields the protein CASSTRTGSNEQFF.

This chain uses TRBV18 with TRBJ2-5, with 12 bases matching TRBD2. Unmatched junction bases numbered 3, after V lost 6 bases and J lost 1 base. The CDR3 loop spans 15 amino acids. Germline CDR1 is KGHSH and CDR2 is LQKENI. DNA of the CDR3: TGTGCCAGCTCGCAGACTAGCGGGGGCCAAGAGACCCAGTACTTC. This encodes CASSQTSGGQETQYF.

This chain joins TRBV7-9 and TRBJ2-2; 7 nucleotides match TRBD2. The V and J ends lost 8 bases and 5 bases, in that order; junction bases with no gene match: 14. Germline V gives CDR1 SEHNR, CDR2 FQNEAQ (reference sequence). The CDR3 extends over 16 amino acids. In nucleotides, the CDR3 is TGTGCCAGCCGACGCTGGGACTACGCCCTGACCGGGGAGCTGTTTTTT. Protein product: CASRRWDYALTGELFF. The variable domain in full, completed from reference TRBV7-9 and TRBJ2-2, reads DTGVSQNPRHKITKRGQNVTFRCDPISEHNRLYWYRQTLGQGPEFLTYFQNEAQLEKSRLLSDRFSAERPKGSFSTLEIQRTEQGDSAMYLCASRRWDYALTGELFFGEGSRLTVL.